What follows is one T cell receptor beta chain and its context. MiXCR was run by TCRdb on the 5' RACE reads, yielding one entry per CDR3 protein. This table holds approximately 500,000 distinct CDR3 sequences, 20% to 25% found once. Trimming left V 3 bases short and J 5 bases short, with 12 bases between. Germline assignment: CDR1 LGHDT and CDR2 YNNKEL (reference sequence). CDR3 length: 14 amino acids. The sample originates from a study of identical twins. The same sample was also studied in work on T cells expressing NK-cell markers. This second study says: As a fraction of CD8+ T cells, dominant NKG2C+ clonotypes reached roughly 1.0-7.0% in about six donors.

This chain connects TRBV3-1 to TRBJ2-3, with D perhaps TRBD2 (6 bases). The source material was CD4+ T cells sorted from blood. The sequence came from a woman in her late teens or twenties in good health. For the CDR3, the DNA is TGTGCCAGCAGCCAGGCTCGAGCGGGAGATACGCAGTATTTT. Encoded protein: CASSQARAGDTQYF.